Shown below are 23 T cell receptor beta chains from a single sample sequenced in a study of blood T cell repertoires in COVID-19. Produced via immunoSEQ multiplex PCR; TCRdb's table is partial and in-frame only. The sample lists about 10,000 clones; about 81% were seen once. Sequenced input: peripheral blood. The receptors derive from a man aged 60-69 years with active COVID-19.

This chain connects TRBV6-2 or TRBV6-3 to TRBJ2-3; possibly TRBD2 for D (5 bases). The CDR3 length is 14 residues. From germline, CDR1 is MNHEY and CDR2 SVGEGT. The germline V and J ends were trimmed by 2 bases and 2 bases, with 8 bases remaining between them. The DNA of the CDR3 is TGTGCCAGCAGTTACGGGCTAGCCACAGATACGCAGTATTTT. Translating gives CASSYGLATDTQYF.

V is TRBV19 and J is TRBJ2-7; D ambiguous. V was shortened by 5 bases and J by 3 bases, with 11 bases between the two germline ends. The CDR3 sequence is 13 residues long. Germline V gene sequence: CDR1 LNHDA, CDR2 SQIVND (reference sequence). CDR3 region: CASSQTSGYEQYF. DNA for the CDR3: TGTGCCAGTAGTCAAACCTCGGGCTACGAGCAGTACTTC.

V usage is TRBV11-2 and J usage is TRBJ2-7, with TRBD2 identical over 8 bases. CDR3 length: 15 residues. V lost 3 bases to trimming and J lost 3 bases; unmatched junction nucleotides: 7. From germline, CDR1 is SGHAT and CDR2 FQNNGV. The CDR3 here is CASSFGRASSYEQYF. The CDR3 nucleotides are TGTGCCAGCAGCTTCGGGAGGGCTAGCAGCTACGAGCAGTACTTC.

The genes are TRBV24-1 and TRBJ2-1; 8 bases match TRBD1. Germline values: CDR1 KGHDR, CDR2 SFDVKD. The CDR3 sequence is 13 residues long. V gave up 8 bases and J gave up 6 bases; unmatched junction bases: 5. In DNA, the CDR3 is TGTGCCACCACCAATGACAGGGGCAATGAGCAGTTCTTC. This sequence encodes CATTNDRGNEQFF.

The rearrangement uses TRBV29-1 and TRBJ1-1, with a possible D match to TRBD1 (5 bases). From germline, CDR1 is SQVTM and CDR2 ANQGSEA. Trimming took 7 bases from V and 4 from J, leaving 22 bases between them. This CDR3 spans 15 amino acids. CDR3 nucleotide sequence: TGCAGCGGCCTTGGTGGGGCAGGGTTGGGCACTGAAGCTTTCTTT. As protein: CSGLGGAGLGTEAFF.

This chain connects TRBV7-2 to TRBJ2-1; no clear D. The germline V gene has CDR1 SGHTA and CDR2 FQGNSA. This CDR3 is built from 13 residues. Deletions cut 0 bases from V and 8 bases from J, with 8 bases between. The CDR3 coding sequence is TGTGCCAGCAGCTTAGCGCGCCGGGATGAGCAGTTCTTC. The encoded protein is CASSLARRDEQFF.

This clone appeared once. The chain links TRBV10-3 to TRBJ1-1; 7 nucleotides match TRBD1. Per the germline V gene, CDR1 is ENHRY and CDR2 is SYGVKD. The trim removed 5 bases at V and 3 bases at J, leaving 6 bases unmatched. CDR3 size: 14 residues. The CDR3 reads CAISTTGVDTEAFF. The CDR3, as DNA: TGTGCCATCAGTACAACAGGGGTGGACACTGAAGCTTTCTTT.

V gene TRBV2 combines with J gene TRBJ1-2, with D unresolved. Deletions cut 1 base from V and 7 bases from J, with 16 bases between. The germline CDR1 and CDR2 sequences are SNHLY and FYNNEI. The CDR3 is made up of 15 amino acids. CDR3 sequence reads: CASSEVGGPAAGYTF. CDR3 DNA: TGTGCCAGCAGTGAAGTGGGAGGGCCCGCGGCTGGCTACACCTTC.

The CDR3 sequence: CASSYVGDGYTF. CDR3 DNA sequence: TGTGCCAGCAGTTACGTGGGAGATGGCTACACCTTC. This rearrangement joins TRBV6-6 to TRBJ1-2; D is undetermined. From germline, CDR1 is MNHNY and CDR2 SVGAGI (reference sequence). The CDR3 spans 12 residues. The V end lost 2 bases, the J end lost 6 bases, and 7 bases lay between the germline ends.

The rearrangement links TRBV2 to TRBJ2-2; TRBD1 matches 9 bases. CDR1 and CDR2 (germline): SNHLY, FYNNEI. This CDR3 spans 15 amino acids. Trimming took 5 bases from V and 4 from J; bases not matched to a gene: 5. In DNA, the CDR3 is TGTGCCAGCAGTAAAGGGACAGGGCGCACCGGGGAGCTGTTTTTT. It codes for CASSKGTGRTGELFF. Using reference TRBV2 and TRBJ2-2 for the parts outside the CDR3, the full variable domain is EPEVTQTPSHQVTQMGQEVILRCVPISNHLYFYWYRQILGQKVEFLVSFYNNEISEKSEIFDDQFSVERPDGSNFTLKIRSTKLEDSAMYFCASSKGTGRTGELFFGEGSRLTVL.

The gene calls are TRBV3-1 (or the pseudogene TRBV3-2) and TRBJ2-7; 8 nucleotides line up with TRBD2. Trimming cost V 0 bases and J 2 bases; bases outside gene matches: 12. The CDR3 is 18 residues long. Per the germline V gene, CDR1 is LGHDT and CDR2 is YNNKEL (reference sequence). CDR3 in amino acids: CASSQEGVRLATAYEQYF. DNA for the CDR3: TGTGCCAGCAGCCAAGAAGGGGTAAGACTAGCGACCGCCTACGAGCAGTACTTC.

This clone has a handful of counts. V is TRBV5-6 and J is TRBJ2-3; 7 bases match TRBD1. CDR3 length: 16 amino acids. After removal of 2 bases from V and 0 bases from J, the junction contained 6 bases not matched to a gene. Germline V gene lookup returns CDR1 SGHDT and CDR2 YYEEEE. DNA of the CDR3: TGTGCCAGCAGCTTCTTCAAGGGGGCTAGCACAGATACGCAGTATTTT. Translation: CASSFFKGASTDTQYF.

This chain joins TRBV3-1 (or the pseudogene TRBV3-2) and TRBJ2-7, with a tentative D call TRBD1 (6 bases). Germline CDR1 and CDR2: LGHDT and YNNKEL (reference sequence). This CDR3 has 15 residues. V was trimmed by 4 bases and J by 4 bases, leaving 17 bases between them. This chain's CDR3 is CASSPSGGRGYEQYF. The DNA for the CDR3 is TGTGCCAGCAGCCCCTCAGGCGGCAGGGGATACGAGCAGTACTTC.

The rearrangement uses TRBV6-5 and TRBJ2-3; D is possibly TRBD2 (5 bases). V lost 0 bases and J 6 bases, leaving 13 bases between the germline ends. Germline V lookup: CDR1 MNHEY, CDR2 SVGAGI. The CDR3 has 15 residues. Here the CDR3 DNA reads TGTGCCAGCAGTTACTCGAGGACTTCCGGGGATACGCAGTATTTT. Translating gives CASSYSRTSGDTQYF.

The chain joins TRBV7-9 to TRBJ2-7; D is possibly TRBD1 (5 bases). Germline lookup yields CDR1 SEHNR and CDR2 FQNEAQ (reference sequence). Trimming left V 1 base short and J 4 bases short, with 11 bases between. The CDR3 totals 14 residues. The CDR3 loop is CASSLVQGKYEQYF. As DNA, the CDR3 is TGTGCCAGCAGCTTAGTCCAGGGTAAATACGAGCAGTACTTC.

This chain uses TRBV19 with TRBJ1-5; D might be TRBD1 (5 bases). The V gene's germline CDR1 is LNHDA and CDR2 SQIVND (reference sequence). CDR3 length: 15 residues. The V and J ends lost 7 bases and 0 bases respectively, with 13 bases between them. The CDR3 region is CASNRGEGSNQPQHF. For the CDR3, the DNA is TGTGCCAGTAACCGGGGGGAGGGTAGCAATCAGCCCCAGCATTTT.

V gene TRBV29-1 combines with J gene TRBJ1-1; no definite D call. The germline CDR1 and CDR2 sequences are SQVTM and ANQGSEA. This CDR3 comprises 12 residues. V was clipped by 8 bases and J by 1 base, with 11 bases between them. The CDR3 loop is CSSQVENTEAFF. In nucleotides, the CDR3 is TGCAGCTCTCAAGTAGAGAACACTGAAGCTTTCTTT.

J is TRBJ2-2 and V is TRBV5-1; no definite D call. The CDR3 extends over 13 amino acids. V shed 4 bases and J shed 5 bases, with 9 bases lying between them. The V gene's germline CDR1 is SGHRS and CDR2 YFSETQ. The CDR3: CASSPTVTGELFF. The CDR3 DNA follows: TGCGCCAGCAGCCCTACGGTGACCGGGGAGCTGTTTTTT.

J is TRBJ2-7 and V is TRBV11-2; 9 nucleotides align to TRBD2. The germline V gene encodes CDR1 SGHAT and CDR2 FQNNGV. Trimming cost V 6 bases and J 5 bases; bases outside gene matches: 8. This CDR3 has 14 amino acids. CDR3 sequence: CASSGRREGDEQYF. The CDR3 nucleotides read TGTGCCAGCAGTGGTAGGCGGGAGGGGGACGAGCAGTACTTC.

This chain connects TRBV12-5 to TRBJ2-3, with a tentative D call TRBD2 (5 bases). CDR1 and CDR2 from the germline V gene are LGHNT and FRNRAP. The CDR3 contains 14 residues. V was cut by 2 bases and J by 3 bases, with 9 bases left in between. CDR3 in DNA: TGTGCTAGTGGTTTGAGGAGCGGAACAGATACGCAGTATTTT. This gives the protein CASGLRSGTDTQYF.

The J gene is TRBJ2-3, the V gene TRBV11-3, with 10 bases matching TRBD1. Germline V lookup: CDR1 SGHNT, CDR2 YENEEA. J was trimmed by 4 bases and V by 4 bases; bases with no gene match: 8. The CDR3 spans 16 residues. The CDR3, as DNA: TGTGCCAGCAGCTCTTACCGGGACAGGGGCGCAGATACGCAGTATTTT. Protein sequence: CASSSYRDRGADTQYF.

This clone was seen more than once but under ten times. The V and J genes are TRBV5-4 and TRBJ2-3; TRBD2 aligns across 7 bases. This CDR3 region has 14 residues. J was trimmed by 2 bases and V by 10 bases; bases with no gene match: 10. Germline V gene sequence: CDR1 SGHNT, CDR2 YYREEE (reference sequence). As DNA, the CDR3 is TGTGCCTCCCGGGGGGAGTTAAACACAGATACGCAGTATTTT. It codes for CASRGELNTDTQYF. The full variable domain, in which reference TRBV5-4 and TRBJ2-3 provide the parts outside the CDR3, is ETGVTQSPTHLIKTRGQQVTLRCSSQSGHNTVSWYQQALGQGPQFIFQYYREEENGRGNFPPRFSGLQFPNYSSELNVNALELDDSALYLCASRGELNTDTQYFGPGTRLTVL.

This clone was recorded a few times. This chain connects TRBV4-1 to TRBJ1-5; D is undetermined. The CDR3 has 15 amino acids. Trimming cost V 0 bases and J 7 bases, with 13 bases left between them. Germline loops: CDR1 MGHRA, CDR2 YSYEKL. The CDR3 spells CASSQDRAGAQPQHF. DNA of the CDR3: TGCGCCAGCAGCCAAGATCGTGCGGGAGCCCAGCCCCAGCATTTT.